This T cell receptor beta chain was recovered during a study of T cells after yellow fever vaccination. General study points: In FACS-sorted repertoires, abundant clonotypes from the bulk population could appear as contaminants. Though weaker, the secondary response peaked faster, on day 5 versus 15.

V lost 6 bases and J 3 bases, leaving 14 bases between the germline ends. The germline gives CDR1 SNHLY, CDR2 FYNNEI. This CDR3 region has 14 residues. TCR cDNA was made by 5'RACE template switching, adding a universal primer site and UMIs. MiXCR, run by TCRdb on the 5' RACE reads, gives a single entry per CDR3 protein. This table has about 330,000 distinct CDR3 sequences, over 4% appearing once. In this sample, this clonotype turned up a few times. The antigen is not known. Sequences were derived from PBMCs, sampled 5 days after the yellow fever booster vaccination. The receptor comes from a man aged 18 to 29 who received the YFV17D yellow fever vaccine. This chain joins TRBV2 and TRBJ1-1; a possible D gene is TRBD1 (5 bases). The CDR3 loop is CASRGTRGDTEAFF. In DNA, the CDR3 is TGTGCCAGCAGGGGGACGCGGGGAGACACTGAAGCTTTCTTT.